The T cell receptor beta chain under discussion was sequenced for a study of T cells in tuberculosis. Whole-study context: In South Africa, adults with active tuberculosis were compared with IGRA-negative and latently infected IGRA-positive adolescents. Overall study findings and caveats: Shorter CDR3-alpha in active tuberculosis partly drove smaller distances.

Comments on this clone: Its specificity is unknown.

V gave up 2 bases and J gave up 1 base, with 6 bases separating them. Germline V gene data show CDR1 as SGHRS and CDR2 as YFSETQ. The CDR3 has 13 residues. Using immunoSEQ multiplex PCR, the repertoire was profiled, and TCRdb retains in-frame clones only, with some absent. Altogether approximately 49,000 clones are present, more than 90% being singletons, with the ten largest covering under 1.5%. This sample's time point: new active TB diagnosis, blood taken before or within 7 days of starting treatment. The sample here was PBMCs, taken at tuberculosis diagnosis. The chain uses TRBV5-1 and TRBJ1-1; D is unresolved. The receptor was isolated from an adult with tuberculosis. The CDR3 DNA sequence: TGCGCCAGCAGCTTTCCAGGGAACACTGAAGCTTTCTTT. Translation gives CASSFPGNTEAFF.